The rows below give T cell receptor beta chains drawn from one sample of a study of Graves' ophthalmopathy and Graves' hyperthyroidism. TCRdb independently ran MiXCR on the multiplex PCR reads; one entry per CDR3 protein. In the table there are 400,000 or so distinct CDR3 sequences, 17% of which are singletons. Sequenced input: peripheral blood. The receptors were gathered from an adult woman with stable Graves' hyperthyroidism. Both conserved end residues are part of each CDR3. D genes are given only for firm matches. The size field is filled for only some rows; it gives once, few, many or a size class.

D: -; J: TRBJ1-1; size: -; V: TRBV12-3/TRBV12-4; DNA: TGTGCCAGCTCTGCGAGGGAGGGGTCCCCTGAAGCTTTCTTT; CDR3: CASSAREGSPEAFF
D: -; J: TRBJ2-7; size: few; V: TRBV14; DNA: TGTGCCAGCAGCCAAGATCCTCGTCCAGAGCAGTACTTC; CDR3: CASSQDPRPEQYF
D: -; J: TRBJ1-5; size: many; V: TRBV27; DNA: TGTGCCAGCAGTCCTAAGTTCTCTCAGCCCCAGCATTTT; CDR3: CASSPKFSQPQHF
D: -; J: TRBJ1-5; size: many; V: TRBV6-5; DNA: TGTGCCAGCAGTTACCCGGGTGGGGGCGCGGGCCAGCCCCAGCATTTT; CDR3: CASSYPGGGAGQPQHF
D: TRBD2; J: TRBJ2-2; size: few; V: TRBV24-1; DNA: TGTGCCACCGGCGGAGTTCCGGGACTAGCGGGAGTGACCGGGGAGCTGTTTTTT; CDR3: CATGGVPGLAGVTGELFF
D: -; J: TRBJ1-3; size: many; V: TRBV11-1; DNA: TGTGCCAGCAGCTTAGCCATCATTCGTACCGGGACGACGGGAAACACCATATATTTT; CDR3: CASSLAIIRTGTTGNTIYF
D: -; J: TRBJ2-7; size: many; V: TRBV20-1; DNA: TGCAGTGCTCGCCTAGCCGGCCGGGTTAGGTCCTACGAGCAGTACTTC; CDR3: CSARLAGRVRSYEQYF
D: -; J: TRBJ1-1; size: many; V: TRBV4-3; DNA: TGCGCCAGCAGCCAAGTTTCCGGGACACTTAACACTGAAGCTTTCTTT; CDR3: CASSQVSGTLNTEAFF
D: -; J: TRBJ2-2; size: many; V: TRBV24-1; DNA: TGTGCCACCCGGGACTTTAACACCGGGGAGCTGTTTTTT; CDR3: CATRDFNTGELFF
D: -; J: TRBJ1-1; size: many; V: TRBV30; DNA: TGTGCCGGACCACAGGGAGGAGGTGAAGCTTTCTTT; CDR3: CAGPQGGGEAFF
D: TRBD1; J: TRBJ1-5; size: -; V: TRBV5-1; DNA: TGCGCCAGCAGCCCCGACAGGGGATTAGAACCCCAGCATTTT; CDR3: CASSPDRGLEPQHF
D: -; J: TRBJ2-2; size: few; V: TRBV5-1; DNA: TGCGCCAGCAGCTTCCTAGGTGGCGGGGAGCTGTTTTTT; CDR3: CASSFLGGGELFF
D: TRBD1; J: TRBJ1-1; size: many; V: TRBV13; DNA: TGTGCCAGCAGCCGATGGACAGGGAACACTGAAGCTTTCTTT; CDR3: CASSRWTGNTEAFF
D: TRBD1; J: TRBJ1-2; size: -; V: TRBV2; DNA: TGTGCCAGCGGGGCCGGGACAGCTAACTATGGCTACACCTTC; CDR3: CASGAGTANYGYTF
D: -; J: TRBJ1-1; size: -; V: TRBV6-1; DNA: TGTGCCAGCAGTGAACATAAAACCACTGAAGCTTTCTTT; CDR3: CASSEHKTTEAFF
D: TRBD1; J: TRBJ2-4; size: many; V: TRBV7-9; DNA: TGTGCCAGCAGCCACTGGGACAGGGGCAACATTCAGTACTTC; CDR3: CASSHWDRGNIQYF
D: -; J: TRBJ1-3; size: -; V: TRBV6-2/TRBV6-3; DNA: TGTGCCAGCAGTTACTCCCGGGGGTCTGGAACTGGAAACACCATATATTTT; CDR3: CASSYSRGSGTGNTIYF
D: -; J: TRBJ2-5; size: many; V: TRBV28; DNA: TGTGCCACCCAATCCCTTAAACAGATATGGGACGAGACCCAGTACTTC; CDR3: CATQSLKQIWDETQYF